This TCR beta chain was recorded in a study of CD4 and CD8 cells across lung adenocarcinoma regions. As regards this clonotype: This CDR3 is missing its conserved last phenylalanine or tryptophan, likely due to a read error. The DNA is left out, because the CDR3 cannot be placed on it with certainty; the CDR3 is given as TCRdb lists it.

TCRdb used MiXCR to reprocess the PCR reads, holding one entry per CDR3 protein. The data contain 13,000 or so distinct CDR3 sequences, approximately 40% of them singletons. Germline-derived CDR1 and CDR2 are SGHNT and YENEEA. The CDR3 length equals 19 residues, ends included. The patients had localized lung adenocarcinoma, a non-small cell subtype. The V and J genes are TRBV11-3 and TRBJ2-4; TRBD2 reflects the table's D call only, with no check against the DNA. The sequenced sample consisted of CD4+ T cells from the center of a lung tumor. The TCR comes from a male donor with lung adenocarcinoma. The CD4 and CD8 labels of this study may be unreliable. The chain's CDR3 is CASSGAAGPALGTALGTAA.